These 4 T cell receptor beta chains originate from one sample sequenced in a study. TCRdb processed the 5' RACE reads anew with MiXCR; each CDR3 protein has one entry. The table lists some 31,000 distinct CDR3 sequences, roughly 26% of them singletons. The sample was naive CD4+ T cells sorted from a lymph node. Subset specified: naive CD4+ T cells, CD4+CD45RA+CD25-. These receptors came from a female donor with breast cancer.

This clonotype has more than one count but fewer than ten. The chain links TRBV5-1 to TRBJ2-7, with D uncertain. The CDR3 runs 13 residues. In germline, CDR1 is SGHRS, CDR2 YFSETQ. V lost 0 bases and J 2 bases, leaving 6 bases between the germline ends. The CDR3 is CASSLEQTYEQYF. The CDR3 nucleotides are TGCGCCAGCAGCTTGGAACAGACCTACGAGCAGTACTTC.

This chain links TRBV6-2 or TRBV6-3 with TRBJ1-1; tentative D call: TRBD1 (5 bases). CDR3 length equals 14 residues. V was cut by 7 bases and J by 3 bases, with 15 bases left in between. Germline CDR1 is MNHEY and CDR2 is SVGEGT. The CDR3 here is CASTIGGKDTEAFF. Here the CDR3 DNA reads TGTGCCAGCACTATTGGGGGGAAGGACACTGAAGCTTTCTTT.

This clonotype turned up a few times. The V gene is TRBV6-5, the J gene TRBJ1-6; the D gene is possibly TRBD1 (5 bases). Germline V lookup: CDR1 MNHEY, CDR2 SVGAGI. The CDR3 is 15 residues long. Trimming took off 0 bases at V and 4 bases at J, with 7 bases between the two ends. DNA of the CDR3: TGTGCCAGCAGTTACTCACAGGTGTATAATTCACCCCTCCACTTT. Translation: CASSYSQVYNSPLHF.

This chain connects TRBV27 to TRBJ2-7; TRBD1 matches at 8 bases. CDR1 MNHEY and CDR2 SMNVEV come from the germline V gene (reference sequence). The V gene end was trimmed by 6 bases and the J gene end by 2 bases; junction bases not matched to a gene: 9. The CDR3 spans 15 residues. For the CDR3, the DNA is TGTGCCAGCAGACACCGGGACAGGCCTACCTACGAGCAGTACTTC. Amino acid sequence: CASRHRDRPTYEQYF.